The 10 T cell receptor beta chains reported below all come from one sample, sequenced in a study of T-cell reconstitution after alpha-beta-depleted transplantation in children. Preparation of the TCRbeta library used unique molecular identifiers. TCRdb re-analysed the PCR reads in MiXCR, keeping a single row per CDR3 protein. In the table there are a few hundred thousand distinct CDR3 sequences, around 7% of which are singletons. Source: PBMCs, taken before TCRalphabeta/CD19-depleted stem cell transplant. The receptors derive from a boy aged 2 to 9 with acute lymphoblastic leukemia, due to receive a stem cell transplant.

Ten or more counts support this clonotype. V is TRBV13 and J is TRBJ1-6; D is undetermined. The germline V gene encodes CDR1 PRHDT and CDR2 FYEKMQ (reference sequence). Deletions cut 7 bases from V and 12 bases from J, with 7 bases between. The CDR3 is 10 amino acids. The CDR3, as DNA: TGTGCCAGCATCGGGCGACCCCTCCACTTT. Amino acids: CASIGRPLHF.

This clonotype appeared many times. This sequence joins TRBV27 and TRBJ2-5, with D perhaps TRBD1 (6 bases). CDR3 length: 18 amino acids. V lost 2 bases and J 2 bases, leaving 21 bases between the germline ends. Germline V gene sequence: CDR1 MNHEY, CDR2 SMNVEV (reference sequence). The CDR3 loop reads CASSLLHRRGAPQETQYF. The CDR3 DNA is TGTGCCAGCAGTTTACTCCACCGCAGGGGTGCACCACAAGAGACCCAGTACTTC.

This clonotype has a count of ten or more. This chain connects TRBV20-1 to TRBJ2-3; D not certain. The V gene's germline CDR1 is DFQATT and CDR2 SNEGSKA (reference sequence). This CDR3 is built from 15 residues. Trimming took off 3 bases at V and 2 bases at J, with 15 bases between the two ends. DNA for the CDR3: TGCAGTGCTAGGGAAAGGCAGAGACCCACAGATACGCAGTATTTT. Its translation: CSARERQRPTDTQYF.

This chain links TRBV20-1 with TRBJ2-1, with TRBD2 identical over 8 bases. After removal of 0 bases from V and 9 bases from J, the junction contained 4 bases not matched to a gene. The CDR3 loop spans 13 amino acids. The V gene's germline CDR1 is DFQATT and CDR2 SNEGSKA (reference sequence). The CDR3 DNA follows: TGCAGTGCTAGAGACGCCCTAGCGGGTGAGCAGTTCTTC. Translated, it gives CSARDALAGEQFF.

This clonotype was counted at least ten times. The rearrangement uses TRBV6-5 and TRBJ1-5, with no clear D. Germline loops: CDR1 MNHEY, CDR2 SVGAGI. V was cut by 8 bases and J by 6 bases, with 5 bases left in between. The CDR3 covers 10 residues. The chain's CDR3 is CASGGQPQHF. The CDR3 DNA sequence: TGTGCCAGCGGCGGTCAGCCCCAGCATTTT.

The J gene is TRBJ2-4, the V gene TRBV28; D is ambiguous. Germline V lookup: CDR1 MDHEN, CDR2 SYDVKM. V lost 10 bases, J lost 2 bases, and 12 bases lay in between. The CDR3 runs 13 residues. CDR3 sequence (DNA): TGTGCCACCACGTGGGCGTCCAAAAACATTCAGTACTTC. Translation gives CATTWASKNIQYF.

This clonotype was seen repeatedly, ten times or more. The CDR3 region has the DNA TGCAGTGCTAGTCGGGACAGGAACAATGAGCAGTTCTTC. Amino acids: CSASRDRNNEQFF. The chain carries TRBV20-1 and TRBJ2-1; 8 bases fit TRBD1. The ends lost 3 bases at V and 5 bases at J; junction bases unmatched: 3. Germline CDR1 is DFQATT and CDR2 is SNEGSKA (reference sequence). The CDR3 extends over 13 amino acids.

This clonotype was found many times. The CDR3 bases are TGTGCCAGCAGCCCCGGCCGGCAGGGAGGCACAGATACGCAGTATTTT. Its protein product is CASSPGRQGGTDTQYF. V usage is TRBV7-2 and J usage is TRBJ2-3, with D perhaps given as TRBD1 or TRBD2 (5 bases each). V was cut by 5 bases and J by 1 base, with 16 bases left in between. CDR1 and CDR2 (germline): SGHTA, FQGNSA. This CDR3 region has 16 residues.

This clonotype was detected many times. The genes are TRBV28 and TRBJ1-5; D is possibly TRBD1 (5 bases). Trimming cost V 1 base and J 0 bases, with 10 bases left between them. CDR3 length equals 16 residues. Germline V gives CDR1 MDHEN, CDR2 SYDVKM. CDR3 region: CASSLFPRGSNQPQHF. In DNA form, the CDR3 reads TGTGCCAGCAGTTTATTCCCAAGGGGTAGCAATCAGCCCCAGCATTTT.

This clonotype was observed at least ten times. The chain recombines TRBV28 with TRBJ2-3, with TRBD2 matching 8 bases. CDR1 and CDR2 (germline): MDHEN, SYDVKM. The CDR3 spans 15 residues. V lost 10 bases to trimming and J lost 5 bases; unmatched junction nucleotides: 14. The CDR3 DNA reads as TGTGCCATTAGCGGTGGCGGGGGGCTTATAGATACGCAGTATTTT. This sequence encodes CAISGGGGLIDTQYF.